The 31 T cell receptor beta chains below all came from one sample that was sequenced in a study of blood T cell repertoires in COVID-19. Clones were read by immunoSEQ multiplex PCR, and TCRdb kept only the in-frame ones, dropping some. This table holds about 220,000 clones, roughly 85% found once. Source material: peripheral blood. The receptors come from a woman between 40 and 55 years old with active or convalescent COVID-19.

The V and J genes are TRBV5-6 and TRBJ2-1; 7 bases line up with TRBD1. J gave up 6 bases and V 3 bases, and 6 bases lay outside the gene matches. The CDR3 spans 14 residues. Germline-derived CDR1 and CDR2 are SGHDT and YYEEEE. CDR3 amino acids: CASSYDTGVNEQFF. CDR3 nucleotides: TGTGCCAGCAGCTATGACACAGGGGTCAATGAGCAGTTCTTC.

The rearrangement uses TRBV7-2 and TRBJ2-7; the match to TRBD2 covers 7 bases. The germline V gene encodes CDR1 SGHTA and CDR2 FQGNSA. The CDR3 length is 16 residues. Trimming cost V 5 bases and J 0 bases; bases outside gene matches: 10. This CDR3 is CASSPGRLPGSYEQYF. Here the CDR3 DNA reads TGTGCCAGCAGCCCCGGGAGGCTTCCTGGCTCCTACGAGCAGTACTTC.

In this sample, this clone turned up a few times. The rearrangement joins TRBV5-1 to TRBJ1-4; the D is unclear. The V gene's germline CDR1 is SGHRS and CDR2 YFSETQ. V dropped 1 base and J dropped 8 bases, with 18 bases sitting between them. CDR3 length: 16 amino acids. The CDR3 loop is CASSLRLEGFREKLFF. The CDR3, as DNA: TGCGCCAGCAGCTTGAGACTGGAGGGTTTTAGAGAAAAACTGTTTTTT.

This clone was detected only once. The rearrangement links TRBV24-1 to TRBJ2-3; 8 bases are a match to TRBD2. The CDR3 is made up of 15 amino acids. The V gene's germline CDR1 is KGHDR and CDR2 SFDVKD. The V gene end was trimmed by 7 bases and the J gene end by 0 bases; junction bases not matched to a gene: 5. CDR3 nucleotides: TGTGCCACCAGCGATAGCGGGGCTAGCACAGATACGCAGTATTTT. Encoded protein: CATSDSGASTDTQYF.

The V gene is TRBV6-5, the J gene TRBJ2-1; 11 bases are shared with TRBD2. The trim removed 7 bases at V and 5 bases at J, leaving 7 bases unmatched. This CDR3 region has 15 residues. Germline V gene lookup returns CDR1 MNHEY and CDR2 SVGAGI. The CDR3 reads CASTVIAGGDNEQFF. The CDR3 DNA reads as TGTGCCAGCACCGTCATAGCGGGAGGGGACAATGAGCAGTTCTTC.

This rearrangement joins TRBV29-1 to TRBJ1-1, with D perhaps TRBD1 (6 bases). The CDR3 extends over 14 amino acids. Per the germline V gene, CDR1 is SQVTM and CDR2 is ANQGSEA. Trimming pared 2 bases from V and 1 base from J, leaving 11 bases between. As DNA, the CDR3 is TGCAGCGTTGAACCGGACAGCACGAACACTGAAGCTTTCTTT. Translated, it gives CSVEPDSTNTEAFF.

This chain uses TRBV6-6 with TRBJ1-3; 10 bases match TRBD1. V lost 4 bases to trimming and J lost 2 bases; unmatched junction nucleotides: 5. Germline V gene data show CDR1 as MNHNY and CDR2 as SVGAGI (reference sequence). The CDR3 consists of 16 residues. This chain's CDR3 is CASSFDRGLPGNTIYF. CDR3 in DNA: TGTGCCAGCAGTTTCGACAGGGGGCTACCTGGAAACACCATATATTTT.

V is TRBV9 and J is TRBJ1-2, with TRBD1 identical over 10 bases. V was clipped by 2 bases and J by 6 bases; unmatched bases: 4. The germline CDR1 and CDR2 sequences are SGDLS and YYNGEE. This CDR3 is 14 amino acids long. CDR3 loop: CASSVGTGEDGYTF. In DNA form, the CDR3 reads TGTGCCAGCAGCGTCGGGACAGGGGAAGATGGCTACACCTTC.

The chain recombines TRBV7-8 with TRBJ1-4; no reliable D call. Germline V gene lookup returns CDR1 SGHVS and CDR2 FQNEAQ. The V end was cut by 4 bases, the J end by 10 bases, with 16 bases between. The CDR3 runs 14 residues. The CDR3 protein is CASSSAGPHVKLFF. CDR3 bases: TGTGCCAGCAGCTCCGCGGGCCCGCACGTAAAACTGTTTTTT.

The CDR3, as DNA: TGTGCCAGCAGTCCCCCCAGGGAATTGACAGACGAGCAGTACTTC. It is translated as CASSPPRELTDEQYF. The chain joins TRBV28 to TRBJ2-7, with D possibly TRBD1 on 5 matching bases. The ends were cut back, 5 bases at V and 5 bases at J, with 19 bases in the middle. Germline values: CDR1 MDHEN, CDR2 SYDVKM. CDR3 size: 15 residues.

This sequence joins TRBV7-8 and TRBJ2-1; D call uncertain. Germline V gives CDR1 SGHVS, CDR2 FQNEAQ. CDR3 length equals 17 residues. Trimming cost V 3 bases and J 2 bases, with 17 bases left between them. CDR3 in amino acids: CASSFPLRSVTYNEQFF. CDR3 in DNA: TGTGCCAGCAGCTTTCCCCTTCGGAGCGTCACCTACAATGAGCAGTTCTTC.

The V and J genes are TRBV2 and TRBJ1-2; D remains ambiguous. V was trimmed by 1 base and J by 8 bases, leaving 17 bases between them. The germline gives CDR1 SNHLY, CDR2 FYNNEI. The CDR3 loop spans 15 amino acids. The CDR3 region has the DNA TGTGCCAGCAGTGAAGTGAGGGAGGAGGGTAGCGGCTACACCTTC. It is translated as CASSEVREEGSGYTF.

The rearrangement links TRBV25-1 to TRBJ1-3; 8 nucleotides match TRBD1. V shed 5 bases, J shed 4 bases, and the junction held 7 bases outside the gene matches. CDR3 length: 15 amino acids. Looked up from germline, CDR1 is MGHDK and CDR2 is SYGVNS. The chain's CDR3 is CASSSTGGKGNTIYF. The CDR3 nucleotides read TGTGCCAGCAGTTCTACAGGGGGGAAAGGAAACACCATATATTTT.

The chain is built from TRBV3-1 (or the pseudogene TRBV3-2) and TRBJ1-2; unclear D gene. Trimming left V 0 bases short and J 1 base short, with 18 bases between. The CDR3 runs 18 residues. From germline, CDR1 is LGHDT and CDR2 YNNKEL (reference sequence). The CDR3 DNA reads TGTGCCAGCAGCCAAGATCCCTCTCGGGGTAACTTTAACTATGGCTACACCTTC. This gives the protein CASSQDPSRGNFNYGYTF.

The chain uses TRBV7-2 and TRBJ1-2; 7 nucleotides line up with TRBD1. With 4 bases clipped from V and 1 base from J, the junction kept 6 bases outside the gene matches. The CDR3 sequence is 15 residues long. Germline-derived CDR1 and CDR2 are SGHTA and FQGNSA. CDR3 DNA sequence: TGTGCCAGCAGCTCTTGGGACAGACATAACTATGGCTACACCTTC. It translates to CASSSWDRHNYGYTF.

The V and J genes are TRBV24-1 and TRBJ2-3; 10 bases align to TRBD2. The trim removed 5 bases at V and 6 bases at J, leaving 7 bases unmatched. There are 15 residues in the CDR3. Germline V gene data show CDR1 as KGHDR and CDR2 as SFDVKD. CDR3 nucleotide sequence: TGTGCCACCAGTGTAAGTCTAGCGGGAGCGGATACGCAGTATTTT. It translates to CATSVSLAGADTQYF.

Turning to this clone: In the same sample, other DNA sequences code for this CDR3. The V gene is TRBV4-3, the J gene TRBJ2-7; D possibly corresponds to TRBD2 (6 bases). With 1 base removed from V and 7 bases from J, the gap between germline ends came to 14 bases. CDR1 and CDR2 from the germline V gene are LGHNA and YSLEER. The CDR3 consists of 14 residues. The CDR3, as DNA: TGCGCCAGCAGCCAAGGCGGCCGGGGGAGAGAGCAGTACTTC. This codes for CASSQGGRGREQYF.

The rearrangement uses TRBV27 and TRBJ1-5, with 8 bases that match TRBD1. Losses at the gene ends were 8 bases for V and 5 bases for J; bases not matched to a gene: 11. Germline CDR1 MNHEY, CDR2 SMNVEV (reference sequence). The CDR3 is 15 residues long. The CDR3 loop is CASAPGTGQHQPQHF. CDR3 coding DNA: TGTGCCAGCGCCCCCGGGACAGGTCAACATCAGCCCCAGCATTTT.

The chain carries TRBV10-3 and TRBJ2-5, with TRBD1 matching 7 bases. V was clipped by 4 bases and J by 0 bases; unmatched bases: 5. Germline V gene sequence: CDR1 ENHRY, CDR2 SYGVKD. This CDR3 is 15 amino acids long. Here the CDR3 DNA reads TGTGCCATCAGTGGTCAGACAGGGAACCAAGAGACCCAGTACTTC. Amino acid sequence: CAISGQTGNQETQYF.

This chain connects TRBV7-9 to TRBJ2-7; TRBD2 aligns across 11 bases. Germline trimming cut 1 base from V and 3 bases from J; bases unmatched to any gene: 2. The CDR3 runs to 15 residues. Germline V gene sequence: CDR1 SEHNR, CDR2 FQNEAQ (reference sequence). Here the CDR3 DNA reads TGTGCCAGCAGCTTAGGGGGGACTAGCGGCTACGAGCAGTACTTC. Amino acid sequence: CASSLGGTSGYEQYF.

V is TRBV28 and J is TRBJ2-1, with unresolved D. The V and J ends lost 5 bases and 10 bases respectively, with 9 bases between them. Germline loops: CDR1 MDHEN, CDR2 SYDVKM. The CDR3 is 11 amino acids. This chain's CDR3 is CASSHEVEQFF. The CDR3 nucleotides read TGTGCCAGCAGTCACGAGGTGGAGCAGTTCTTC.

In its sample, this clone was seen once. This chain links TRBV11-2 with TRBJ2-7, with D unresolved. This CDR3 has 12 amino acids. Trimming pared 0 bases from V and 4 bases from J, leaving 4 bases between. Germline CDR1 is SGHAT and CDR2 is FQNNGV. The CDR3 protein is CASSLDRYEQYF. CDR3 nucleotide sequence: TGTGCCAGCAGCTTAGACAGATACGAGCAGTACTTC.

The chain is built from TRBV7-3 and TRBJ2-7; TRBD1 aligns across 8 bases. The CDR3 runs to 15 residues. CDR1 SGHTA and CDR2 FQGTGA come from the germline V gene. V trimming: 4 bases; J trimming: 5 bases; junction bases outside the gene matches: 10. As DNA, the CDR3 is TGTGCCAGCAGCTCAGAGGGACAGGCTTTCGACGAGCAGTACTTC. As protein: CASSSEGQAFDEQYF.

This clone has just one count. The chain uses TRBV4-1 and TRBJ1-3; no firm D call. Germline V gene lookup returns CDR1 MGHRA and CDR2 YSYEKL. The CDR3 has 17 residues. Trimming pared 2 bases from V and 7 bases from J, leaving 21 bases between. The CDR3 is CASSQTPAENLWNTIYF. Written as DNA, the CDR3 is TGCGCCAGCAGCCAAACTCCCGCTGAAAACTTGTGGAACACCATATATTTT.

The chain is built from TRBV9 and TRBJ1-1; 8 nucleotides align to TRBD1. CDR3 length: 16 amino acids. CDR1 SGDLS and CDR2 YYNGEE come from the germline V gene. V was pared by 3 bases and J by 1 base, with 8 bases of the junction left unmatched. The CDR3 is CASSDPLTGANTEAFF. DNA of the CDR3: TGTGCCAGCAGCGACCCTTTGACAGGGGCGAACACTGAAGCTTTCTTT.

The chain employs TRBV28 and TRBJ1-2; 8 nucleotides line up with TRBD1. Germline loops: CDR1 MDHEN, CDR2 SYDVKM. Trimming removed 6 bases from V and 4 bases from J; junction bases left unmatched: 13. This CDR3 is built from 16 residues. CDR3 amino acids: CASRPPIGQGGYGYTF. CDR3 nucleotides: TGTGCCAGCAGGCCACCAATAGGACAGGGTGGCTATGGCTACACCTTC.

J is TRBJ1-2 and V is TRBV3-1 (or the pseudogene TRBV3-2); maybe TRBD1 (5 bases). From germline, CDR1 is LGHDT and CDR2 YNNKEL (reference sequence). V dropped 3 bases and J dropped 9 bases, with 14 bases sitting between them. This CDR3 is 13 amino acids long. Written as DNA, the CDR3 is TGTGCCAGCAGCCACCTCGCGGGGCCTCGCTACACCTTC. Residues: CASSHLAGPRYTF.

The V call is TRBV25-1, the J call TRBJ2-5, with TRBD1 identical over 7 bases. V dropped 5 bases and J dropped 4; count of bases not matched to a gene: 13. Germline lookup yields CDR1 MGHDK and CDR2 SYGVNS. The CDR3 length is 16 residues. CDR3 amino acids: CASSRTGVGYGETQYF. In DNA, the CDR3 is TGTGCCAGCAGTCGTACAGGGGTGGGATATGGAGAGACCCAGTACTTC.

The rearrangement uses TRBV3-1 (or the pseudogene TRBV3-2) and TRBJ2-1; 9 positions agree with TRBD1. V was pared by 8 bases and J by 7 bases, with 0 bases of the junction left unmatched. Germline CDR1 reads LGHDT; CDR2 reads YNNKEL (reference sequence). The CDR3 runs 11 residues. CDR3 in amino acids: CASGQGNEQFF. CDR3 sequence (DNA): TGTGCCAGCGGACAGGGGAATGAGCAGTTCTTC.

This rearrangement joins TRBV9 to TRBJ1-2; TRBD1 is a possible D gene (5 bases). There are 15 residues in the CDR3. V dropped 0 bases and J dropped 3 bases, with 12 bases sitting between them. Germline lookup yields CDR1 SGDLS and CDR2 YYNGEE. The CDR3 reads CASSVGGREDYGYTF. In DNA, the CDR3 is TGTGCCAGCAGCGTAGGTGGCAGGGAGGACTATGGCTACACCTTC.

The chain links TRBV25-1 to TRBJ1-2; TRBD1 matches at 9 bases. This CDR3 region has 13 residues. J gave up 8 bases and V 5 bases, and 6 bases lay outside the gene matches. The germline V gene encodes CDR1 MGHDK and CDR2 SYGVNS. The CDR3 nucleotides are TGTGCCAGCAGTCCCCGGGACAGGGAAGGCTACACCTTC. Its protein product is CASSPRDREGYTF.